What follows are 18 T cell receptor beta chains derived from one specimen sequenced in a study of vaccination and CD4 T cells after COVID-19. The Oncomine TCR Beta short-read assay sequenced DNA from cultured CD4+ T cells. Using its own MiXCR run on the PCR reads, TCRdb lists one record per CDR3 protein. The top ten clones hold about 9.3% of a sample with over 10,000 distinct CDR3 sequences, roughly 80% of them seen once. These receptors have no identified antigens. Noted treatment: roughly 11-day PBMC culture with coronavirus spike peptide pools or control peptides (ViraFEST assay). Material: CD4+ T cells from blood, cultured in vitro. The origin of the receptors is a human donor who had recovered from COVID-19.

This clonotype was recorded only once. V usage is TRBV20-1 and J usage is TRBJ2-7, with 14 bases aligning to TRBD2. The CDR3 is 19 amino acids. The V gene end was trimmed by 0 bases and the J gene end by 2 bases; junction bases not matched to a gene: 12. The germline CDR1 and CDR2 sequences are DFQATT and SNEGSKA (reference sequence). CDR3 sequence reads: CSARDLFMGLAGAAYEQYF. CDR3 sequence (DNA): TGCAGTGCTAGAGATCTATTTATGGGACTAGCGGGAGCCGCCTACGAGCAGTACTTC.

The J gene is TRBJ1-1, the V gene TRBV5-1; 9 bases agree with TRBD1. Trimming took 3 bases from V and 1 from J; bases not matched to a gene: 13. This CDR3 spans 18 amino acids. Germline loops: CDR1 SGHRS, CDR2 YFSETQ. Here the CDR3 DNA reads TGCGCCAGCAGCTGGGCGACAGGGGGAAGAGTCGCGAACACTGAAGCTTTCTTT. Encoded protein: CASSWATGGRVANTEAFF.

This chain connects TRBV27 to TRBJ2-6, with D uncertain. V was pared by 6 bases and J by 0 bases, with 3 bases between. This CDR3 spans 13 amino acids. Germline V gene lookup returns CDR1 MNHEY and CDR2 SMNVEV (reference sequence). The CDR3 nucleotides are TGTGCCAGCAGGGCCTCTGGGGCCAACGTCCTGACTTTC. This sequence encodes CASRASGANVLTF. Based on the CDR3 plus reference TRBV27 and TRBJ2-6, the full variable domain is EAQVTQNPRYLITVTGKKLTVTCSQNMNHEYMSWYRQDPGLGLRQIYYSMNVEVTDKGDVPEGYKVSRKEKRNFPLILESPSPNQTSLYFCASRASGANVLTFGAGSRLTVL.

The CDR3 DNA sequence: TGTGCCAGTAGTCCAGGGCCTGGACAGGGGGCGAATAGCAATCAGCCCCAGCATTTT. It yields the protein CASSPGPGQGANSNQPQHF. The chain employs TRBV19 and TRBJ1-5; 11 bases fit TRBD1. V was pared by 5 bases and J by 0 bases, with 12 bases of the junction left unmatched. The CDR3 totals 19 residues. Germline values: CDR1 LNHDA, CDR2 SQIVND (reference sequence).

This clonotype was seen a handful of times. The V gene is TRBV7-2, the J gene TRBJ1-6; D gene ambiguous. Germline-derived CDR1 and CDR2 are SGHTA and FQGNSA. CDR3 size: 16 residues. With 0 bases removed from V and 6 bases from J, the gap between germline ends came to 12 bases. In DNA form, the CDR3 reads TGTGCCAGCAGCTTAGCGGGTCACCTAATTAATTCACCCCTCCACTTT. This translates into CASSLAGHLINSPLHF.

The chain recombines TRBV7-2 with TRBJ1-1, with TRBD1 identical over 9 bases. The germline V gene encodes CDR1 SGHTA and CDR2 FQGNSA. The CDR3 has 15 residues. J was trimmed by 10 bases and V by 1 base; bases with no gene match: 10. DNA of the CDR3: TGTGCCAGCAGCTTAGGGGGGACAGGGATAAGGGGAGCTTTCTTT. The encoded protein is CASSLGGTGIRGAFF.

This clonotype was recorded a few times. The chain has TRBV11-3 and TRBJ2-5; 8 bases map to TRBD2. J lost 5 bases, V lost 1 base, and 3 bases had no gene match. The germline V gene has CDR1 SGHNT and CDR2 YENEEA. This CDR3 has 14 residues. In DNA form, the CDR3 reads TGTGCCAGCAGCTTAGGGGTAGCGGGGGAGACCCAGTACTTC. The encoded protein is CASSLGVAGETQYF.

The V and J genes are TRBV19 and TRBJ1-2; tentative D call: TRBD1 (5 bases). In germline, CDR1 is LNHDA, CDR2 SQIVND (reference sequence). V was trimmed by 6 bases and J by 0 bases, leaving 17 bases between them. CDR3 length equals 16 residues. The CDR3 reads CASSPLEGRTNYGYTF. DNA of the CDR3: TGTGCCAGTAGCCCATTGGAGGGGCGAACTAACTATGGCTACACCTTC.

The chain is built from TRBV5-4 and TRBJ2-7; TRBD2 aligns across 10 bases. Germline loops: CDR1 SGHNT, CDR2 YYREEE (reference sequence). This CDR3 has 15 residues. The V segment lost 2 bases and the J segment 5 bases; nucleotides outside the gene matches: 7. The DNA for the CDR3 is TGTGCCAGCAGCTTTCCTAGCGGGAGTAGGAACGAGCAGTACTTC. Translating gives CASSFPSGSRNEQYF.

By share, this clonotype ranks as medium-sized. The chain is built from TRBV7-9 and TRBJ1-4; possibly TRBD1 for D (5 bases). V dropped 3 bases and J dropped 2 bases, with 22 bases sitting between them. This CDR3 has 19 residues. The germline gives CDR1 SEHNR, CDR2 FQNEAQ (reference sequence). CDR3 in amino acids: CASSFGWGPAMRTNEKLFF. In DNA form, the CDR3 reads TGTGCCAGCAGCTTCGGTTGGGGACCCGCCATGCGTACTAATGAAAAACTGTTTTTT.

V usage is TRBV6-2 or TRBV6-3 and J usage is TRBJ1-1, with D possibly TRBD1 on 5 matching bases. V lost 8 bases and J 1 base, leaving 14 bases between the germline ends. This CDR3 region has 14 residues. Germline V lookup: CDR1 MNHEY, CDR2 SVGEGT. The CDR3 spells CASGKPGGNTEAFF. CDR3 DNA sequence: TGTGCCAGCGGGAAGCCCGGGGGGAACACTGAAGCTTTCTTT.

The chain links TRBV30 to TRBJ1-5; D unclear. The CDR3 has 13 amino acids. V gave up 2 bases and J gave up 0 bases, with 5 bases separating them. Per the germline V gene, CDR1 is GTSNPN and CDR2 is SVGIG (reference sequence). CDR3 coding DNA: TGTGCCTGGAGTTTTCATAGCAATCAGCCCCAGCATTTT. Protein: CAWSFHSNQPQHF.

This CDR3 reads CASSRQGNTGELFF. CDR3 nucleotides: TGTGCCAGTAGTAGACAGGGGAACACCGGGGAGCTGTTTTTT. V usage is TRBV19 and J usage is TRBJ2-2, with 7 bases fitting TRBD1. The V gene's germline CDR1 is LNHDA and CDR2 SQIVND (reference sequence). This CDR3 spans 14 amino acids. V trimming: 4 bases; J trimming: 1 base; junction bases outside the gene matches: 0.

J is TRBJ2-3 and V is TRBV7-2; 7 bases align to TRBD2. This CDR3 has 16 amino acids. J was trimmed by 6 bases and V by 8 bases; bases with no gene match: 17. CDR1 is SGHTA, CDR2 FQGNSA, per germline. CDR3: CASQKGLAASQDTQYF. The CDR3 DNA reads TGTGCCAGCCAAAAGGGGCTAGCGGCCTCACAGGATACGCAGTATTTT. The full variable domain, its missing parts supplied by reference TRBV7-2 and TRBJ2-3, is GAGVSQSPSNKVTEKGKDVELRCDPISGHTALYWYRQSLGQGLEFLIYFQGNSAPDKSGLPSDRFSAERTGGSVSTLTIQRTQQEDSAVYLCASQKGLAASQDTQYFGPGTRLTVL.

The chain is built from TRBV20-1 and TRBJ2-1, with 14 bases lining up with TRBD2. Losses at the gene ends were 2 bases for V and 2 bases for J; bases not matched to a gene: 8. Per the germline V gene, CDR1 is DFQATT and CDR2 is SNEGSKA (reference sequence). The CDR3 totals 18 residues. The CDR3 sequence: CSARYRTSGRITYNEQFF. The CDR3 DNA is TGCAGTGCTAGATACCGGACTAGCGGGAGGATCACCTACAATGAGCAGTTCTTC.

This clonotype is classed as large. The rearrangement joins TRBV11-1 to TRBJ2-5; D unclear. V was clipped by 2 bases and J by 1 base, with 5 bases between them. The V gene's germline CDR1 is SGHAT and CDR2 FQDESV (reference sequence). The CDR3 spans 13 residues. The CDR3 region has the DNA TGTGCCAGCAGCTTACCTATCCAAGAGACCCAGTACTTC. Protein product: CASSLPIQETQYF.

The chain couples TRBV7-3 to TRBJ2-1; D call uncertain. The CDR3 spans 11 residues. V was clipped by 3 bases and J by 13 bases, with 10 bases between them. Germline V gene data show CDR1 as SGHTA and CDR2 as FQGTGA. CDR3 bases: TGTGCCAGCAGCTTCTCCCCTGTTCAGTTCTTC. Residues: CASSFSPVQFF. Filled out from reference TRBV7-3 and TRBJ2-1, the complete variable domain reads GAGVSQTPSNKVTEKGKYVELRCDPISGHTALYWYRQSLGQGPEFLIYFQGTGAADDSGLPNDRFFAVRPEGSVSTLKIQRTERGDSAVYLCASSFSPVQFFGPGTRLTVL.

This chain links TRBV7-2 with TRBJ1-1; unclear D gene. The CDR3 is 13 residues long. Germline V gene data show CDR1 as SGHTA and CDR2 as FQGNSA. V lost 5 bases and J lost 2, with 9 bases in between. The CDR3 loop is CASSLSRNTEAFF. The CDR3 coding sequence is TGTGCCAGCAGCCTATCCCGAAACACTGAAGCTTTCTTT.